The clone carrying this T cell receptor beta chain was counted a single time. Antigen unknown. These data are taken from a study of cytomegalovirus exposure and HLA in healthy donors. Study-wide results and limits: Later analysis placed DRB1 highest and HLA-C lowest in TCR association rates, which differed by HLA locus. There were some V segments, including TRBV6-2 and TRBV6-3, excluded as indistinguishable.

13 Jbeta primers and 60 Vbeta primers were used for the PCR. Some clones are missing from TCRdb's copy, which holds only in-frame ones; the method was immunoSEQ multiplex PCR. This sample has about 150,000 clones; less than 85% occur once, and the top ten carry 1%. The V gene lost 0 bases and the J gene lost 0 bases, with 7 bases spanning the gap. Germline assignment: CDR1 SGHRS and CDR2 YFSETQ. This CDR3 contains 14 residues. The chain links TRBV5-1 to TRBJ2-7; D remains ambiguous. Sample: PBMCs. The origin of this receptor is a boy aged 2-9 years in good health and CMV-seronegative. CDR3 nucleotide sequence: TGCGCCAGCAGCTTGGGACACAGCTCCTACGAGCAGTACTTC. Its translation is CASSLGHSSYEQYF. Supplemented by reference TRBV5-1 and TRBJ2-7, the full variable domain reads KAGVTQTPRYLIKTRGQQVTLSCSPISGHRSVSWYQQTPGQGLQFLFEYFSETQRNKGNFPGRFSGRQFSNSRSEMNVSTLELGDSALYLCASSLGHSSYEQYFGPGTRLTVT.